This paragraph reports one TCR beta chain. The data were obtained in a study of T cells after yellow fever vaccination. TCR cDNA, made by 5'RACE template switching, carried an added universal primer site and UMIs. Using its own MiXCR run on the 5' RACE reads, TCRdb lists one record per CDR3 protein. The sample carries fewer than 150,000 distinct CDR3 sequences, 5.5% to 8% recorded once. The sequencing here drew on CD4+ T cells sorted from PBMCs, taken 35 to 50 days after the first yellow fever vaccination. This receptor was identified in a man in his late teens or twenties who received the YFV17D yellow fever vaccine.

The CDR3 is CASSLYGTRGSYNEQFF. In nucleotides, the CDR3 is TGCGCCAGCAGCTTGTACGGGACGCGAGGGTCCTACAATGAGCAGTTCTTC. The chain recombines TRBV5-1 with TRBJ2-1; D is perhaps TRBD1 or TRBD2 (5 bases each). V was trimmed by 1 base and J by 1 base, leaving 15 bases between them. The CDR3 is made up of 17 amino acids. Germline CDR1 reads SGHRS; CDR2 reads YFSETQ. The whole variable domain, remainder taken from reference TRBV5-1 and TRBJ2-1, is KAGVTQTPRYLIKTRGQQVTLSCSPISGHRSVSWYQQTPGQGLQFLFEYFSETQRNKGNFPGRFSGRQFSNSRSEMNVSTLELGDSALYLCASSLYGTRGSYNEQFFGPGTRLTVL.